The clone carrying this T cell receptor (beta chain) was observed once. What it binds is unknown. This entry comes from a study of blood T cells in healthy people across ages. Study results and limitations: It was not possible, with unsorted PBMCs, to conclusively compare naive and antigen-experienced cells. From one million sequenced T cells, diversity estimates were lower bounds.

The second PCR ran roughly 6 to 11 cycles with a sample-barcoded 5' primer and J-beta primers. The authors tagged each cDNA molecule using a template-switch adaptor with 12 random nucleotides. TCRdb used MiXCR to reprocess the 5' RACE reads, holding one entry per CDR3 protein. The sample has roughly 800,000 distinct CDR3 sequences, 58% seen once. Collection of approximately 9.3 milliliters of peripheral blood was performed for each donor. V shed 4 bases, J shed 3 bases, and the junction held 10 bases outside the gene matches. Germline CDR1 DFQATT, CDR2 SNEGSKA (reference sequence). This CDR3 is built from 16 residues.

Sequencing used blood. This clonotype originated in a man younger than 45 in good health. The genes are TRBV20-1 and TRBJ2-3; 10 bases match TRBD2. The CDR3 nucleotides are TGCAGTGCTAAAAAAAGCGGGAGGGCAATGACAGATACGCAGTATTTT. Translation gives CSAKKSGRAMTDTQYF.